This section outlines one T cell receptor (beta chain) sequence together with its context. The target antigen is unknown. The sample comes from a study of T cell responses to AZD1222 COVID-19 vaccine. General study findings and limits: CD4 TCRs associated with vaccination spanned spike, dominating at 160-218 and 743-854. In the spike-specific TCR repertoire, nearly half reportedly target unmutated variant regions.

Clones were sequenced by immunoSEQ multiplex PCR, and TCRdb holds only the in-frame ones, with some missing. The sample has 110,000 or so clones, 75% to 95% seen once; the top ten hold just over 4%. Trimming cost V 3 bases and J 4 bases; bases outside gene matches: 14. This CDR3 comprises 18 residues. Germline CDR1 LNHNV, CDR2 YYDKDF (reference sequence). This material consisted of peripheral blood, taken 28 days after the second dose of the MenACWY control vaccine. This rearrangement joins TRBV15 to TRBJ2-1, with 8 bases fitting TRBD2. The sequence was obtained from an adult who received the MenACWY meningococcal vaccine as a control. DNA for the CDR3: TGTGCCACCAGCAGTTACGTTAGCGGGGCGGACCAATACAATGAGCAGTTCTTC. Its translation: CATSSYVSGADQYNEQFF.